The clone carrying this T cell receptor (beta chain) was detected ten times or more. What it binds is unknown. The data belong to a study of breast tumors, draining lymph nodes, adjacent tissues. General study results and limits: Data fit most tumor T cells coming from lymph node, expanding in tumor. Tumors had less TCR diversity than lymph nodes, more than nontumor tissue. That most tumor T cells come from lymph nodes remained unproven. Compared with basal-like, luminal-like tumors shared significantly more repertoire with nontumor tissue.

From the multiplex PCR reads, TCRdb called clonotypes with MiXCR, one entry per CDR3 protein. Counted here are approximately 190,000 distinct CDR3 sequences, approximately 30% occurring once; the ten biggest clones make up approximately 4.5%. Breast cancer patients provided tissue from their axillary draining lymph nodes. Input material: axillary lymph node tissue. This TCR was recovered from a female donor with breast cancer. Some clones in this sample may be carry-over from other donors' samples.

CDR3 residues: CASSRSGGWEQYF. The CDR3 coding sequence is TGTGCCAGCAGTCGCTCAGGGGGTTGGGAGCAGTACTTC. The V gene is TRBV6-5, the J gene TRBJ2-7, with 7 bases fitting TRBD1. Germline CDR1 reads MNHEY; CDR2 reads SVGAGI. The CDR3 sequence is 13 residues long. Trimming removed 5 bases from V and 7 bases from J; junction bases left unmatched: 8.